This T cell receptor beta chain was observed in a study of beta chain features in type 1 diabetes. Study findings and constraints: Relative to healthy donors, patients appeared to have naive, central memory and Treg TCRB repertoires that were more similar. Although PCR might favor shorter templates, it would do so equally in patients and controls. Lower insertion and higher deletion counts appeared at VDJ junctions in type 1 diabetes patients.

Expressed TCRB transcripts were sequenced because the isolated RNA had all been reverse transcribed beforehand. Sequencing used immunoSEQ multiplex PCR; TCRdb keeps in-frame clones, though not all of them. The profile shows 250,000 to 350,000 clones, approximately 10% of them singletons. This clone has a handful of counts. The antigen is not known. The CDR3 is 16 amino acids. From germline, CDR1 is SGHTA and CDR2 FQGTGA. With 2 bases clipped from V and 3 bases from J, the junction kept 1 base outside the gene matches. Naive, central memory, regulatory and stem cell-like memory cells within the CD4+ compartment were sorted using CD45RO/CCR7/CD25/CD127/CD95/CD27.

Sequenced material: naive CD4+ T cells from blood. The receptor comes from a woman aged 25 to 45 in good health. The chain combines TRBV7-3 with TRBJ2-5, with 15 bases matching TRBD2. Here the CDR3 DNA reads TGTGCCAGCAGCTTAGGACTAGCGGGAGGGGAAGAGACCCAGTACTTC. Residues: CASSLGLAGGEETQYF.